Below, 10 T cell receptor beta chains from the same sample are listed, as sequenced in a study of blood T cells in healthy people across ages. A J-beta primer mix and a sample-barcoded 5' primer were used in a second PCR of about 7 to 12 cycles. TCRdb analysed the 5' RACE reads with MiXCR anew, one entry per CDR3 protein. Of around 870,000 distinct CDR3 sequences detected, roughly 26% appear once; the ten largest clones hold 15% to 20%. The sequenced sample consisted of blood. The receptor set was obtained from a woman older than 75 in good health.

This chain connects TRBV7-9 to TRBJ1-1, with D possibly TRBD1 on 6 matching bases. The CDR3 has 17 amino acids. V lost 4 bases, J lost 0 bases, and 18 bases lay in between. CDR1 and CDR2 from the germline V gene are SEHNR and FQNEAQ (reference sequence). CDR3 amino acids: CASSSPYRERLNTEAFF. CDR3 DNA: TGTGCCAGCAGCTCGCCCTACAGGGAACGCTTGAACACTGAAGCTTTCTTT.

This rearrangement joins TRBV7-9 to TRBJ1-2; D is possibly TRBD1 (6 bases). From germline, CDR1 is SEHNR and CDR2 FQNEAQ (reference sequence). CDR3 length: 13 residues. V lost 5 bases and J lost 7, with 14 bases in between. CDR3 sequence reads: CASSLPGHSGYTF. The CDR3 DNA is TGTGCCAGCAGCCTTCCGGGACATTCTGGCTACACCTTC.

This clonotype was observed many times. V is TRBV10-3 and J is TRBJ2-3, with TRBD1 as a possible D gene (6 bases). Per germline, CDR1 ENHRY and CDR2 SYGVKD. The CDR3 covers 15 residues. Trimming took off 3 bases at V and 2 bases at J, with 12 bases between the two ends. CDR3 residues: CAISEQGSNTDTQYF. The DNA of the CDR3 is TGTGCCATCAGTGAACAGGGTAGCAACACAGATACGCAGTATTTT.

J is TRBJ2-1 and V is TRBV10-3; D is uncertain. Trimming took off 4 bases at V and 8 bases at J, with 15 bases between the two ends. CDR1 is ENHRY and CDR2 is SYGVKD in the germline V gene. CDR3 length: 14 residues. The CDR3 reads CAISGPWVGDEQFF. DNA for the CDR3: TGTGCCATCAGTGGCCCTTGGGTGGGCGATGAGCAGTTCTTC.

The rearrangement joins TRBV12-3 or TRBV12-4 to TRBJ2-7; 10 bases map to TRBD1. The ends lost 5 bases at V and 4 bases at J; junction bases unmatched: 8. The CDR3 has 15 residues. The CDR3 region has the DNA TGTGCCAGCAGTCATCCGGGACAGGGGCGGTACGAGCAGTACTTC. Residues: CASSHPGQGRYEQYF.

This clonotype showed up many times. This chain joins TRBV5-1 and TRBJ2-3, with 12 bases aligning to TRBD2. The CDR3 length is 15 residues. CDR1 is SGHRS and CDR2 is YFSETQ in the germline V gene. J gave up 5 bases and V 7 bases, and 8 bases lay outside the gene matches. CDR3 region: CASRDPGLAGDTQYF. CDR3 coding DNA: TGCGCCAGCCGTGATCCGGGACTAGCGGGAGATACGCAGTATTTT.

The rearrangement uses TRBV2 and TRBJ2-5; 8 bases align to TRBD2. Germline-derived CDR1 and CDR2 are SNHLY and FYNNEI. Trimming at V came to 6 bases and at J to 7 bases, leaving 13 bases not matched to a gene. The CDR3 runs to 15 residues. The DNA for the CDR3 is TGTGCCAGCAGGCCACAGGGACTAGGAGTGTTGACCCAGTACTTC. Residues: CASRPQGLGVLTQYF.

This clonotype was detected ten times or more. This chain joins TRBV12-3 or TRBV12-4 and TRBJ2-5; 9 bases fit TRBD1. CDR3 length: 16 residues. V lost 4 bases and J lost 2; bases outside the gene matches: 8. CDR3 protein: CASSWGQGKIQETQYF. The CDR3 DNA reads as TGTGCCAGCAGTTGGGGACAGGGCAAGATTCAAGAGACCCAGTACTTC.

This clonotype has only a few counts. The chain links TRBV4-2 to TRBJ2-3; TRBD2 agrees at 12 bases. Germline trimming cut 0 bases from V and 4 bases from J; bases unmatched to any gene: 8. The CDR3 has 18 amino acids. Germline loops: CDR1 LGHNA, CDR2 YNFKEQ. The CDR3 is CASSQDRLAGAGSDTQYF. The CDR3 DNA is TGTGCCAGCAGCCAAGATCGACTAGCGGGGGCGGGGTCAGATACGCAGTATTTT.

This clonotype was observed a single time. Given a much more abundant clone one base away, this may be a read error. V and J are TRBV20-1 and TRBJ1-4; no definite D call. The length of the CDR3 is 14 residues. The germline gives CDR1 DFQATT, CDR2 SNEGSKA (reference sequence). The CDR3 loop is CGARDLGLDEKLFF. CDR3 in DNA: TGCGGTGCTAGAGATCTTGGGCTAGATGAAAAACTGTTTTTT.